What follows are 24 T cell receptor beta chains derived from one specimen sequenced in a study of CD8+CD57+ T cells in acquired aplastic anemia. It was genomic DNA that served as the template for profiling TCR beta VDJ and CDR3. TCRdb reprocessed the reads via MiXCR and lists one record per CDR3 protein. The sample has about 160,000 distinct CDR3 sequences, 35% to 55% seen once. Input material: sorted CD4+, CD8+, or CD8+CD57+ T cells (not recorded which) from PBMCs. The receptors come from a human donor in good health.

This clonotype was seen more than once but under ten times. J is TRBJ2-5 and V is TRBV7-2; 8 bases are shared with TRBD1. The V and J ends lost 5 bases and 6 bases, in that order; junction bases with no gene match: 5. CDR1 is SGHTA and CDR2 is FQGNSA in the germline V gene. The length of the CDR3 is 13 residues. CDR3 nucleotides: TGTGCCAGCAGCATAAGACAGGGGCAGACCCAGTACTTC. Translated: CASSIRQGQTQYF.

The chain combines TRBV12-3 or TRBV12-4 with TRBJ2-3, with 11 bases that match TRBD1. The CDR3 is 15 amino acids. J was trimmed by 5 bases and V by 2 bases; bases with no gene match: 3. This CDR3 reads CASSLRDRGLDTQYF. The CDR3 nucleotides read TGTGCCAGCAGTTTACGGGACAGGGGGTTAGATACGCAGTATTTT.

The rearrangement uses TRBV2 and TRBJ2-1; D possibly matches TRBD1 or TRBD2 (6 bases each). The CDR3 extends over 10 amino acids. Germline CDR1 reads SNHLY; CDR2 reads FYNNEI. V was pared by 9 bases and J by 9 bases, with 9 bases between. In DNA form, the CDR3 reads TGTGCCAGTGGGGGGCGTGAGCAGTTCTTC. It is translated as CASGGREQFF.

The gene calls are TRBV2 and TRBJ1-1, with D possibly matching TRBD1 (5 bases). Germline CDR1 SNHLY, CDR2 FYNNEI. Trimming took 4 bases from V and 4 from J, leaving 13 bases between them. The CDR3 is 14 residues long. CDR3: CASSGTVQGTEAFF. The CDR3 coding sequence is TGTGCCAGCAGTGGTACAGTGCAGGGCACTGAAGCTTTCTTT.

V is TRBV7-6 and J is TRBJ2-5, with 11 bases lining up with TRBD2. Germline CDR1 SGHVS, CDR2 FNYEAQ. The CDR3 is made up of 14 amino acids. The V segment lost 4 bases and the J segment 3 bases; nucleotides outside the gene matches: 1. The CDR3 bases are TGTGCCAGCAGCTCACTAGCGGGAGAAGAGACCCAGTACTTC. Its protein is CASSSLAGEETQYF.

A single count supports this clonotype. Given a much more abundant clone one base away, this may be a read error. The V and J genes are TRBV12-3 or TRBV12-4 and TRBJ1-2; D unresolved. Trimming cost V 6 bases and J 0 bases, with 11 bases left between them. The CDR3 extends over 14 amino acids. This chain's CDR3 is CASRRRPANYGYTF. For the CDR3, the DNA is TGTGCCAGCAGACGTAGACCGGCTAACTATGGCTACACCTTC.

This clonotype was counted many times. This rearrangement joins TRBV7-8 to TRBJ1-4, with 8 bases lining up with TRBD1. The CDR3 covers 15 residues. The V gene end was trimmed by 4 bases and the J gene end by 8 bases; junction bases not matched to a gene: 9. The germline V gene encodes CDR1 SGHVS and CDR2 FQNEAQ. The CDR3 sequence: CASSSPRTGMEKLFF. CDR3 DNA sequence: TGTGCCAGCAGCTCCCCGAGGACAGGGATGGAAAAACTGTTTTTT.

This clonotype showed up many times. This sequence joins TRBV7-9 and TRBJ1-1; D remains ambiguous. Germline V lookup: CDR1 SEHNR, CDR2 FQNEAQ (reference sequence). Trimming removed 1 base at V and 2 bases at J, with 5 bases between. The CDR3 is 13 amino acids. CDR3 nucleotide sequence: TGTGCCAGCAGCTTAGGCACAAACACTGAAGCTTTCTTT. Translating it yields CASSLGTNTEAFF.

This clonotype was recorded at least ten times. The chain uses TRBV11-2 and TRBJ2-7; D could derive from TRBD1 or TRBD2 (5 bases each). Trimming removed 2 bases at V and 5 bases at J, with 13 bases between. The CDR3 loop spans 14 amino acids. The germline CDR1 and CDR2 sequences are SGHAT and FQNNGV. The CDR3 DNA sequence: TGTGCCAGCAGCTTACTGGGGACCCGCCACGAGCAGTACTTC. The encoded protein is CASSLLGTRHEQYF.

This sequence joins TRBV20-1 and TRBJ2-7; no clear D gene. The CDR3 sequence is 11 residues long. V lost 1 base, J lost 7 bases, and 8 bases lay in between. Germline V gene lookup returns CDR1 DFQATT and CDR2 SNEGSKA (reference sequence). CDR3 protein: CSARAGYEQYF. The CDR3, as DNA: TGCAGTGCTAGAGCTGGGTATGAGCAGTACTTC.

Written as DNA, the CDR3 is TGTGCCAGCAGTGAAAGGGGACAGTTAACTGAAGCTTTCTTT. It is translated as CASSERGQLTEAFF. This chain connects TRBV6-1 to TRBJ1-1; 7 bases agree with TRBD1. The CDR3 sequence is 14 residues long. The germline V gene has CDR1 MNHNS and CDR2 SASEGT. The V and J ends lost 2 bases and 5 bases, in that order; junction bases with no gene match: 5.

This chain connects TRBV7-6 to TRBJ1-5, with D unresolved. Trimming took off 10 bases at V and 11 bases at J, with 15 bases between the two ends. Germline CDR1 and CDR2: SGHVS and FNYEAQ. The CDR3 is 11 amino acids. The CDR3 coding sequence is TGTGCCATACGGACGGCAGAGACCCAGCATTTT. Amino acid sequence: CAIRTAETQHF.

In its sample, this clonotype was seen many times. The rearrangement uses TRBV29-1 and TRBJ1-1; no reliable D call. The CDR3 length is 12 residues. CDR1 and CDR2 from the germline V gene are SQVTM and ANQGSEA. V was pared by 1 base and J by 6 bases, with 9 bases between. This chain's CDR3 is CSVEGSGAEAFF. The CDR3 nucleotides are TGCAGCGTTGAAGGGAGTGGGGCTGAAGCTTTCTTT. Full variable domain (missing parts from reference TRBV29-1 and TRBJ1-1): SAVISQKPSRDICQRGTSLTIQCQVDSQVTMMFWYRQQPGQSLTLIATANQGSEATYESGFVIDKFPISRPNLTFSTLTVSNMSPEDSSIYLCSVEGSGAEAFFGQGTRLTVV.

As for this clonotype: Mismatch with germline at one junction end may stem from a read error. The chain recombines TRBV5-1 with TRBJ2-7; 8 nucleotides match TRBD1. Germline CDR1 is SGHRS and CDR2 is YFSETQ. This CDR3 is built from 15 residues. The CDR3 nucleotides are TGCGCCAGCAGCTTGGACGGACAGGGCTCCCACGAGCAGTACTTC. Its translation: CASSLDGQGSHEQYF.

The V gene is TRBV20-1, the J gene TRBJ1-5, with D unresolved. The CDR3 contains 14 residues. Germline CDR1 reads DFQATT; CDR2 reads SNEGSKA (reference sequence). Trimming pared 3 bases from V and 4 bases from J, leaving 13 bases between. The chain's CDR3 is CSARTHGDNQPQHF. The CDR3 bases are TGCAGTGCTAGGACCCACGGAGATAATCAGCCCCAGCATTTT.

This clonotype was seen repeatedly, ten times or more. The CDR3 is CASSLYDTGELFF. CDR3 sequence (DNA): TGTGCCAGCAGCTTATACGACACCGGGGAGCTGTTTTTT. This chain links TRBV11-3 with TRBJ2-2, with D hard to call. The CDR3 loop spans 13 amino acids. In germline, CDR1 is SGHNT, CDR2 YENEEA. V lost 2 bases and J 3 bases, leaving 4 bases between the germline ends.

This clonotype has at least ten counts. V is TRBV2 and J is TRBJ2-1, with TRBD1 matching over 9 bases. The CDR3 spans 14 residues. Germline trimming cut 6 bases from V and 3 bases from J; bases unmatched to any gene: 3. The germline CDR1 and CDR2 sequences are SNHLY and FYNNEI. CDR3 amino acids: CASSRDRVYNEQFF. In nucleotides, the CDR3 is TGTGCCAGCAGCCGGGACAGGGTCTACAATGAGCAGTTCTTC.

This chain links TRBV19 with TRBJ1-1, with D possibly matching TRBD1 (5 bases). Germline CDR1 is LNHDA and CDR2 is SQIVND (reference sequence). The CDR3 length is 15 residues. V lost 1 base and J lost 2, with 11 bases in between. The DNA of the CDR3 is TGTGCCAGTAGTATAGTAGGGGATGCAAACACTGAAGCTTTCTTT. This sequence encodes CASSIVGDANTEAFF.

The genes are TRBV7-2 and TRBJ2-5, with TRBD2 as a possible D gene (6 bases). The germline V gene has CDR1 SGHTA and CDR2 FQGNSA. Trimming cost V 9 bases and J 3 bases, with 14 bases left between them. This CDR3 region has 13 residues. The CDR3 bases are TGTGCCAGTAGTGTGGACTACGAAGAGACCCAGTACTTC. It is translated as CASSVDYEETQYF. Looking up the rest from reference TRBV7-2 and TRBJ2-5 gives the full variable domain: GAGVSQSPSNKVTEKGKDVELRCDPISGHTALYWYRQSLGQGLEFLIYFQGNSAPDKSGLPSDRFSAERTGGSVSTLTIQRTQQEDSAVYLCASSVDYEETQYFGPGTRLLVL.

At least ten counts were recorded for this clonotype. The J gene is TRBJ2-1, the V gene TRBV7-2; TRBD2 matches at 9 bases. The CDR3 length is 16 residues. Trimming took 3 bases from V and 4 from J; bases not matched to a gene: 7. Germline-derived CDR1 and CDR2 are SGHTA and FQGNSA. DNA for the CDR3: TGTGCCAGCAGCTTGAGGGCGGGGGGGCGGTACAATGAGCAGTTCTTC. Its protein product is CASSLRAGGRYNEQFF.

The J gene is TRBJ2-1, the V gene TRBV20-1; 11 bases fit TRBD2. Germline CDR1 reads DFQATT; CDR2 reads SNEGSKA (reference sequence). CDR3 length: 16 amino acids. With 4 bases clipped from V and 4 bases from J, the junction kept 9 bases outside the gene matches. The CDR3 bases are TGCAGTGCTATTTGGACCGGGACTAGCGGATACAATGAGCAGTTCTTC. Translated: CSAIWTGTSGYNEQFF.

This clonotype has ten or more counts. The gene calls are TRBV5-1 and TRBJ1-2, with D hard to call. This CDR3 has 13 residues. The V and J ends lost 0 bases and 7 bases respectively, with 10 bases between them. Per the germline V gene, CDR1 is SGHRS and CDR2 is YFSETQ. The CDR3 sequence: CASSLADGTGYTF. The CDR3 DNA sequence: TGCGCCAGCAGCTTGGCGGACGGAACTGGCTACACCTTC.

This clonotype was recorded many times. This sequence joins TRBV6-6 and TRBJ2-5; D is unresolved. V lost 1 base and J lost 1, with 1 base in between. The CDR3 extends over 12 amino acids. The germline V gene encodes CDR1 MNHNY and CDR2 SVGAGI (reference sequence). The CDR3 region has the DNA TGTGCCAGCAGTTACTTCCAAGAGACCCAGTACTTC. As protein: CASSYFQETQYF.

The table lists this clonotype with a few counts. V usage is TRBV19 and J usage is TRBJ1-1; TRBD1 aligns across 10 bases. Per the germline V gene, CDR1 is LNHDA and CDR2 is SQIVND (reference sequence). CDR3 length: 15 amino acids. V shed 4 bases, J shed 6 bases, and the junction held 8 bases outside the gene matches. CDR3 protein: CASSTRTGGRAEAFF. The CDR3 region has the DNA TGTGCCAGTAGTACCCGGACAGGGGGTCGGGCTGAAGCTTTCTTT.